The next 8 T cell receptor beta chains were all read from a single sample in a study of control samples from healthy donors and cancer patients. Method: immunoSEQ multiplex PCR; TCRdb's copy keeps in-frame clones and lacks some. The sample consists of more than 85,000 clones, around 89% of them appearing once. The sample taken for sequencing was PBMCs. Source of these receptors: a woman in her sixties with lung cancer.

This clone came up once. The chain is built from TRBV12-3 or TRBV12-4 and TRBJ2-3; a weak D match, TRBD2 (5 bases). The CDR3 totals 12 residues. The V gene lost 8 bases and the J gene lost 6 bases, with 12 bases spanning the gap. CDR3 in DNA: TGTGCCAGCTCTAGGAGGAAGGATACGCAGTATTTT. Translating gives CASSRRKDTQYF.

The chain carries TRBV6-6 and TRBJ2-7; 7 bases map to TRBD2. V shed 5 bases and J 3 bases; nucleotides not matched to a gene: 10. Germline V CDR1 and CDR2: MNHNY, SVGAGI (reference sequence). The CDR3 extends over 15 amino acids. The CDR3 sequence: CASSPTLAEYYEQYF. In DNA form, the CDR3 reads TGTGCCAGCAGTCCCACCCTAGCGGAGTACTACGAGCAGTACTTC.

The chain employs TRBV29-1 and TRBJ2-1; D is possibly TRBD2 (5 bases). This CDR3 has 17 residues. V lost 4 bases to trimming and J lost 0 bases, with 19 bases between them. In germline, CDR1 is SQVTM, CDR2 ANQGSEA. The CDR3 region is CSVGRIGGSSSYNEQFF. In DNA, the CDR3 is TGCAGCGTTGGAAGGATTGGCGGGTCCAGCTCCTACAATGAGCAGTTCTTC.

The rearrangement links TRBV7-9 to TRBJ1-3; D ambiguous. Trimming left V 7 bases short and J 0 bases short, with 25 bases between. This CDR3 comprises 19 residues. Germline CDR1 is SEHNR and CDR2 is FQNEAQ (reference sequence). CDR3 sequence reads: CASNNNPRAELSSGNTIYF. CDR3 nucleotides: TGTGCCAGCAACAATAATCCGAGGGCTGAATTGAGCTCTGGAAACACCATATATTTT.

This clone appeared a few times. The chain is built from TRBV5-6 and TRBJ1-2; 9 nucleotides agree with TRBD1. From germline, CDR1 is SGHDT and CDR2 YYEEEE. J lost 4 bases, V lost 3 bases, and 4 bases had no gene match. The CDR3 extends over 14 amino acids. DNA of the CDR3: TGTGCCAGCAGCTGGGGACAGGGAATCTATGGCTACACCTTC. As protein: CASSWGQGIYGYTF.

This sequence joins TRBV4-1 and TRBJ2-2; 7 nucleotides match TRBD1. Germline V lookup: CDR1 MGHRA, CDR2 YSYEKL. The ends lost 1 base at V and 4 bases at J; junction bases unmatched: 9. The CDR3 has 17 amino acids. CDR3 nucleotide sequence: TGCGCCAGCAGCCAAGCAAACTTCGGGACAGCCACCGGGGAGCTGTTTTTT. It translates to CASSQANFGTATGELFF.

The chain has TRBV5-1 and TRBJ1-4, with D perhaps matching TRBD1 (6 bases). Germline CDR1 reads SGHRS; CDR2 reads YFSETQ. V dropped 4 bases and J dropped 5 bases, with 15 bases sitting between them. This CDR3 region has 15 residues. CDR3 region: CASSPSEGGNEKLFF. CDR3 sequence (DNA): TGCGCCAGCAGCCCCAGCGAGGGGGGGAATGAAAAACTGTTTTTT.

Comment on this clone: In the same sample, other DNA sequences code for this CDR3. The chain joins TRBV18 to TRBJ2-7; 15 nucleotides match TRBD2. The germline V gene has CDR1 KGHSH and CDR2 LQKENI. This CDR3 comprises 17 residues. Germline trimming cut 3 bases from V and 1 base from J; bases unmatched to any gene: 4. The CDR3 region is CASSPPGLAGGSYEQYF. CDR3 nucleotide sequence: TGTGCCAGCTCACCCCCGGGACTAGCGGGAGGATCCTACGAGCAGTACTTC.